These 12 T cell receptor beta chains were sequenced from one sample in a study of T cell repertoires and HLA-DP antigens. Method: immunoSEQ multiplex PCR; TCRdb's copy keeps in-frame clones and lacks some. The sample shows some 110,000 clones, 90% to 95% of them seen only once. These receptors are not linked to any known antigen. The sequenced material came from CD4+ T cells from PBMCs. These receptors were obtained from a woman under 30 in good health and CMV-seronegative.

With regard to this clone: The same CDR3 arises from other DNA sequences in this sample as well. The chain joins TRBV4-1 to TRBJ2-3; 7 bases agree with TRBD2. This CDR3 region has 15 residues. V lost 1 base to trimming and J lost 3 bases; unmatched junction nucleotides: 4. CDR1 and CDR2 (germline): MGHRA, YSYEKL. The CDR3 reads CASSQVAGGTDTQYF. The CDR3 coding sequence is TGCGCCAGCAGCCAAGTAGCGGGCGGAACAGATACGCAGTATTTT.

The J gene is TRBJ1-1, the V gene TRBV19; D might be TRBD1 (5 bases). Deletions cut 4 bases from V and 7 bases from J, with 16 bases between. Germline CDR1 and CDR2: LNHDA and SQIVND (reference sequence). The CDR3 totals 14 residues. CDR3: CASSNGQGYFEAFF. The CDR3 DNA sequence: TGTGCCAGTAGTAATGGTCAGGGATACTTTGAAGCTTTCTTT. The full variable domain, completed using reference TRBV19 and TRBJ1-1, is DGGITQSPKYLFRKEGQNVTLSCEQNLNHDAMYWYRQDPGQGLRLIYYSQIVNDFQKGDIAEGYSVSREKKESFPLTVTSAQKNPTAFYLCASSNGQGYFEAFFGQGTRLTVV.

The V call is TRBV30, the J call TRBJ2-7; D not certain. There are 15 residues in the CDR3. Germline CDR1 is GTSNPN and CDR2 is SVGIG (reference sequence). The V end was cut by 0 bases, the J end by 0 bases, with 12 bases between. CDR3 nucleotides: TGTGCCTGGAGTGTTGATGGAGCCAGCTCCTACGAGCAGTACTTC. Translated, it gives CAWSVDGASSYEQYF.

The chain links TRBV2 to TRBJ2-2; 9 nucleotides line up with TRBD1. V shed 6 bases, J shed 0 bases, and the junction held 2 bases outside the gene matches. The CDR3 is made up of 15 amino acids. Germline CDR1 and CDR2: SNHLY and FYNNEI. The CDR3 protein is CASRRDRANTGELFF. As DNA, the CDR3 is TGTGCCAGCAGGAGGGACAGGGCGAACACCGGGGAGCTGTTTTTT.

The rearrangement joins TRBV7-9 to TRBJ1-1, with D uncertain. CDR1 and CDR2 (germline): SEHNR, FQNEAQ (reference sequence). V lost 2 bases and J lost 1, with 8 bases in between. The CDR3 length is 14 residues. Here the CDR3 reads CASSLRAPNTEAFF. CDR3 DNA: TGTGCCAGCAGCTTAAGGGCTCCGAACACTGAAGCTTTCTTT.

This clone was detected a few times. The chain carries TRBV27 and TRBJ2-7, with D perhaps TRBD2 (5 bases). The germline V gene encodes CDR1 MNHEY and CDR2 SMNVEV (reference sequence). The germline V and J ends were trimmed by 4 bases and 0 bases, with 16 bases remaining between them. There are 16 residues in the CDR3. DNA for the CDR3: TGTGCCAGCAGTTGGGATGCTGGGGAGTGCTCCTACGAGCAGTACGTC. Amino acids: CASSWDAGECSYEQYV.

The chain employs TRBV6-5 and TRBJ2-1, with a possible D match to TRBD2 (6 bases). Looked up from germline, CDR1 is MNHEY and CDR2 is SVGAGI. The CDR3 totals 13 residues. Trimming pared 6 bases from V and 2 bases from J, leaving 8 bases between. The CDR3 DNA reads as TGTGCCAGCAGGCGGGGTACCTACAATGAGCAGTTCTTC. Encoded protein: CASRRGTYNEQFF.

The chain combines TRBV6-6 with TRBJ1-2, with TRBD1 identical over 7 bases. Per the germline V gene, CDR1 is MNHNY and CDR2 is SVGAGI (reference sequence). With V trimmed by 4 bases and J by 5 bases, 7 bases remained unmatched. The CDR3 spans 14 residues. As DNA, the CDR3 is TGTGCCAGCAGTTTGGCAGGGGGAAGATATGGCTACACCTTC. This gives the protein CASSLAGGRYGYTF.

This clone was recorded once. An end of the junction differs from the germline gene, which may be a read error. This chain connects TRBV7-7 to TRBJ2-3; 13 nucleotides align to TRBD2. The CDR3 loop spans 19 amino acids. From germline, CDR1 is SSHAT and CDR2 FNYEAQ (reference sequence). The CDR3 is CASSPVLAGGPSSPDTQYF. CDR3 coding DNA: TGTGCTAGCAGCCCCGTACTAGCGGGGGGGCCCTCTTCCCCAGATACGCAGTATTTT. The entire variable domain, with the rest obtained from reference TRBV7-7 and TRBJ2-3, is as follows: GAGVSQSPRYKVTKRGQDVTLRCDPISSHATLYWYQQALGQGPEFLTYFNYEAQPDKSGLPSDRFSAERPEGSISTLTIQRTEQRDSAMYRCASSPVLAGGPSSPDTQYFGPGTRLTVL.

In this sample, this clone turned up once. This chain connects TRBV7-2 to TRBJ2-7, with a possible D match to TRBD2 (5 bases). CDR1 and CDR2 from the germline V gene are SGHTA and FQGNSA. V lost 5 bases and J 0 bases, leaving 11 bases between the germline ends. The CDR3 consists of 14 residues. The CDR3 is CASSAGGSSYEQYV. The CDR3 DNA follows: TGTGCCAGCAGCGCCGGTGGGAGCTCCTACGAGCAGTACGTC.

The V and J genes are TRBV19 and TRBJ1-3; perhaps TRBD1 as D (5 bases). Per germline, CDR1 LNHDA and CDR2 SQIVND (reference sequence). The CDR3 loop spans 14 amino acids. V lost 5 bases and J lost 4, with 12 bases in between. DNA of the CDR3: TGTGCCAGTAGTCCAACAGGTAGCGGAAACACCATATATTTT. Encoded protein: CASSPTGSGNTIYF.

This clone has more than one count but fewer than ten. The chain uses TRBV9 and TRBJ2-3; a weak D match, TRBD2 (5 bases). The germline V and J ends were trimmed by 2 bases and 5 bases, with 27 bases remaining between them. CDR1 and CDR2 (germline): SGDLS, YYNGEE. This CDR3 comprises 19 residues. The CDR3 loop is CASSVGILGNKRVVDTQYF. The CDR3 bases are TGTGCCAGCAGCGTCGGGATCTTGGGCAATAAGAGGGTGGTAGATACGCAGTATTTT.